These T cell receptor beta chains were read from a single sample in a study of T-cell memory formation after mild COVID-19. TCRdb ran MiXCR on the 5' RACE reads and lists one entry per CDR3 protein. The sample consists of 65,000 to 100,000 distinct CDR3 sequences, over 10% of them appearing once. Material for sequencing was PBMCs or a T cell subset sorted from them (not recorded which). The receptors originated from a man aged 18 to 35 who had mild COVID-19 (a few samples of this study predate the infection). Cell type and time point are not known. The CDR3 runs from the conserved cysteine through the conserved F or W. Fields, in order: CDR3 protein, CDR3 DNA, CDR3 length, J gene, V gene, clone size, D gene. The D gene is left open where the match is weak. For some rows the clone size is stated as once, few or many, or as a class when expanded; others skip it.

cdr3_aa: CASSPLGLLALKDTQYF
cdr3_nt: TGTGCCAGCAGTCCGTTGGGGTTACTAGCGCTCAAGGATACGCAGTATTTT
cdr3_length: 17
j_call: TRBJ2-3
v_call: TRBV12-3/TRBV12-4
clone_size: NA
d_call: TRBD2

cdr3_aa: CASSLGLSGVTDTQYF
cdr3_nt: TGCGCCAGCAGCTTGGGTCTTAGCGGGGTCACAGATACGCAGTATTTT
cdr3_length: 16
j_call: TRBJ2-3
v_call: TRBV5-1
clone_size: NA
d_call: TRBD2

cdr3_aa: CASSLVRAGKETQYF
cdr3_nt: TGTGCCAGCAGCTTAGTCCGAGCGGGGAAAGAGACCCAGTACTTC
cdr3_length: 15
j_call: TRBJ2-5
v_call: TRBV7-9
clone_size: many
d_call: TRBD2

cdr3_aa: CASSQQTEPYGYTF
cdr3_nt: TGCGCCAGCAGCCAGCAGACGGAACCTTATGGCTACACCTTC
cdr3_length: 14
j_call: TRBJ1-2
v_call: TRBV4-1
clone_size: few
d_call: NA

cdr3_aa: CASSFFRTGELFF
cdr3_nt: TGTGCCAGCAGCTTTTTCAGGACCGGGGAGCTGTTTTTT
cdr3_length: 13
j_call: TRBJ2-2
v_call: TRBV7-9
clone_size: NA
d_call: NA

cdr3_aa: CASSSPAGGGNEQFF
cdr3_nt: TGTGCCAGCAGCTCCCCAGCGGGGGGTGGGAATGAGCAGTTCTTC
cdr3_length: 15
j_call: TRBJ2-1
v_call: TRBV7-9
clone_size: NA
d_call: TRBD2

cdr3_aa: CASSRGGNEQFF
cdr3_nt: TGTGCCAGTAGTCGGGGGGGCAATGAGCAGTTCTTC
cdr3_length: 12
j_call: TRBJ2-1
v_call: TRBV19
clone_size: few
d_call: TRBD2

cdr3_aa: CASSQRDSGANTEAFF
cdr3_nt: TGCGCCAGCAGCCAACGGGACAGCGGCGCGAACACTGAAGCTTTCTTT
cdr3_length: 16
j_call: TRBJ1-1
v_call: TRBV4-1
clone_size: NA
d_call: TRBD1

cdr3_aa: CASSEGGRNTEAFF
cdr3_nt: TGTGCCAGCAGCGAGGGTGGAAGGAACACTGAAGCTTTCTTT
cdr3_length: 14
j_call: TRBJ1-1
v_call: TRBV7-2
clone_size: few
d_call: NA

cdr3_aa: CASRAQGYTYNEQFF
cdr3_nt: TGTGCCAGCAGGGCCCAGGGGTACACCTACAATGAGCAGTTCTTC
cdr3_length: 15
j_call: TRBJ2-1
v_call: TRBV12-3/TRBV12-4
clone_size: few
d_call: NA

cdr3_aa: CASSQNQGAGTEAFF
cdr3_nt: TGCGCCAGCAGCCAAAACCAGGGGGCCGGTACTGAAGCTTTCTTT
cdr3_length: 15
j_call: TRBJ1-1
v_call: TRBV4-1
clone_size: NA
d_call: TRBD1

cdr3_aa: CASSHGLRGTEAFF
cdr3_nt: TGCGCCAGCAGCCACGGGTTAAGAGGCACTGAAGCTTTCTTT
cdr3_length: 14
j_call: TRBJ1-1
v_call: TRBV4-3
clone_size: NA
d_call: NA

cdr3_aa: CASSLVGGPYNEQFF
cdr3_nt: TGTGCCAGCAGTTTGGTGGGGGGGCCCTACAATGAGCAGTTCTTC
cdr3_length: 15
j_call: TRBJ2-1
v_call: TRBV12-3/TRBV12-4
clone_size: few
d_call: NA

cdr3_aa: CASSQDPGANEQFF
cdr3_nt: TGTGCCAGCAGCCAAGACCCAGGGGCAAATGAGCAGTTCTTC
cdr3_length: 14
j_call: TRBJ2-1
v_call: TRBV14
clone_size: NA
d_call: NA

cdr3_aa: CASSPGRGEYQETQYF
cdr3_nt: TGTGCCAGCAGCCCCGGGAGGGGCGAGTACCAAGAGACCCAGTACTTC
cdr3_length: 16
j_call: TRBJ2-5
v_call: TRBV6-2/TRBV6-3
clone_size: NA
d_call: TRBD2

cdr3_aa: CASSAGSSYEQYF
cdr3_nt: TGTGCCAGCAGTGCAGGGAGCTCCTACGAGCAGTACTTC
cdr3_length: 13
j_call: TRBJ2-7
v_call: TRBV25-1
clone_size: NA
d_call: NA

cdr3_aa: CASRPPGTVNTEAFF
cdr3_nt: TGTGCCAGCAGACCCCCCGGGACAGTGAACACTGAAGCTTTCTTT
cdr3_length: 15
j_call: TRBJ1-1
v_call: TRBV12-3/TRBV12-4
clone_size: NA
d_call: TRBD1

cdr3_aa: CASSLTGQYSSYNEQFF
cdr3_nt: TGTGCCAGCAGCTTAACAGGGCAATACAGCTCCTACAATGAGCAGTTCTTC
cdr3_length: 17
j_call: TRBJ2-1
v_call: TRBV7-2
clone_size: few
d_call: NA

cdr3_aa: CASSPLSGGRGGYTF
cdr3_nt: TGTGCCAGCTCACCACTGTCAGGGGGCCGTGGCGGCTACACCTTC
cdr3_length: 15
j_call: TRBJ1-2
v_call: TRBV18
clone_size: NA
d_call: TRBD1

cdr3_aa: CASSLGQRNTEAFF
cdr3_nt: TGTGCCAGCAGCCTCGGACAGAGAAACACTGAAGCTTTCTTT
cdr3_length: 14
j_call: TRBJ1-1
v_call: TRBV5-5
clone_size: many
d_call: NA

cdr3_aa: CASKRDGRGTWDTQYF
cdr3_nt: TGTGCCAGCAAGCGGGACGGGCGGGGGACCTGGGATACGCAGTATTTT
cdr3_length: 16
j_call: TRBJ2-3
v_call: TRBV11-2
clone_size: NA
d_call: TRBD2

cdr3_aa: CASSQAGAPRTEAFF
cdr3_nt: TGCGCCAGCAGCCAAGCCGGGGCCCCGAGGACTGAAGCTTTCTTT
cdr3_length: 15
j_call: TRBJ1-1
v_call: TRBV4-3
clone_size: NA
d_call: NA

cdr3_aa: CASSEGQGYADTQYF
cdr3_nt: TGTGCCAGCAGCGAGGGACAGGGCTATGCAGATACGCAGTATTTT
cdr3_length: 15
j_call: TRBJ2-3
v_call: TRBV7-3
clone_size: NA
d_call: TRBD1

cdr3_aa: CASSLSIWVVENTEAFF
cdr3_nt: TGCGCCAGCAGCCTAAGTATATGGGTAGTGGAGAACACTGAAGCTTTCTTT
cdr3_length: 17
j_call: TRBJ1-1
v_call: TRBV5-1
clone_size: NA
d_call: NA

cdr3_aa: CASSFVSSWGDTQYF
cdr3_nt: TGTGCCAGCAGTTTCGTCTCCAGTTGGGGGGATACGCAGTATTTT
cdr3_length: 15
j_call: TRBJ2-3
v_call: TRBV12-3/TRBV12-4
clone_size: few
d_call: NA

cdr3_aa: CASSPLRRNQETQYF
cdr3_nt: TGTGCCAGCAGCCCCCTCAGGCGGAACCAAGAGACCCAGTACTTC
cdr3_length: 15
j_call: TRBJ2-5
v_call: TRBV3-2
clone_size: NA
d_call: NA

cdr3_aa: CASSGAGAEAFF
cdr3_nt: TGTGCCAGCAGCGGCGCCGGGGCGGAAGCTTTCTTT
cdr3_length: 12
j_call: TRBJ1-1
v_call: TRBV9
clone_size: few
d_call: NA

cdr3_aa: CASSAFRGSMDTQYF
cdr3_nt: TGTGCCAGCAGCGCCTTCCGCGGGAGCATGGATACGCAGTATTTT
cdr3_length: 15
j_call: TRBJ2-3
v_call: TRBV9
clone_size: few
d_call: TRBD2

cdr3_aa: CASRGGGTGELFF
cdr3_nt: TGTGCCAGCAGGGGGGGAGGCACCGGGGAGCTGTTTTTT
cdr3_length: 13
j_call: TRBJ2-2
v_call: TRBV6-1
clone_size: NA
d_call: NA

cdr3_aa: CASSSSYYNEQFF
cdr3_nt: TGTGCCAGCAGTTCCAGTTATTACAATGAGCAGTTCTTC
cdr3_length: 13
j_call: TRBJ2-1
v_call: TRBV6-2/TRBV6-3
clone_size: NA
d_call: NA

cdr3_aa: CASRGTGGRDEQYF
cdr3_nt: TGTGCCAGCAGGGGTACAGGGGGTAGGGACGAGCAGTACTTC
cdr3_length: 14
j_call: TRBJ2-7
v_call: TRBV7-9
clone_size: many
d_call: TRBD1

cdr3_aa: CSVDPRGNYEQYF
cdr3_nt: TGCAGCGTCGACCCCAGAGGGAACTACGAGCAGTACTTC
cdr3_length: 13
j_call: TRBJ2-7
v_call: TRBV29-1
clone_size: many
d_call: NA

cdr3_aa: CASRLIGEYNEQFF
cdr3_nt: TGTGCCAGCAGGCTGATTGGAGAATACAATGAGCAGTTCTTC
cdr3_length: 14
j_call: TRBJ2-1
v_call: TRBV7-2
clone_size: NA
d_call: NA

cdr3_aa: CASSFLGTGGTDTQYF
cdr3_nt: TGTGCCAGCAGCTTCCTCGGGACAGGGGGCACAGATACGCAGTATTTT
cdr3_length: 16
j_call: TRBJ2-3
v_call: TRBV7-9
clone_size: few
d_call: TRBD1

cdr3_aa: CASSQVPGIEQYF
cdr3_nt: TGCGCCAGCAGCCAAGTCCCCGGGATCGAGCAGTACTTC
cdr3_length: 13
j_call: TRBJ2-7
v_call: TRBV4-1
clone_size: NA
d_call: NA

cdr3_aa: CSARERALAYEQYF
cdr3_nt: TGCAGTGCTAGAGAGAGGGCACTAGCCTACGAGCAGTACTTC
cdr3_length: 14
j_call: TRBJ2-7
v_call: TRBV20-1
clone_size: few
d_call: NA

cdr3_aa: CASSQEDRGRVDEQFF
cdr3_nt: TGCGCCAGCAGCCAAGAGGACAGGGGGCGAGTAGATGAGCAGTTCTTC
cdr3_length: 16
j_call: TRBJ2-1
v_call: TRBV4-3
clone_size: few
d_call: TRBD1

cdr3_aa: CASSVLVGGGDEQFF
cdr3_nt: TGTGCCAGCAGTGTACTGGTAGGAGGGGGCGATGAGCAGTTCTTC
cdr3_length: 15
j_call: TRBJ2-1
v_call: TRBV28
clone_size: few
d_call: NA

cdr3_aa: CASSPGRGLEQYF
cdr3_nt: TGTGCCAGCAGCCCCGGACGGGGACTCGAGCAGTACTTC
cdr3_length: 13
j_call: TRBJ2-7
v_call: TRBV7-6
clone_size: few
d_call: NA

cdr3_aa: CASSSGRLDEKLFF
cdr3_nt: TGTGCCAGCAGCTCGGGGAGATTAGATGAAAAACTGTTTTTT
cdr3_length: 14
j_call: TRBJ1-4
v_call: TRBV7-9
clone_size: NA
d_call: NA

cdr3_aa: CASSQAQTGGWTEAFF
cdr3_nt: TGCGCCAGCAGCCAAGCTCAGACAGGAGGATGGACTGAAGCTTTCTTT
cdr3_length: 16
j_call: TRBJ1-1
v_call: TRBV4-1
clone_size: NA
d_call: NA

cdr3_aa: CATSDSDRPNYGYTF
cdr3_nt: TGTGCCACCAGTGATTCGGACAGACCTAACTATGGCTACACCTTC
cdr3_length: 15
j_call: TRBJ1-2
v_call: TRBV24-1
clone_size: many
d_call: NA